This T cell receptor beta chain was documented in a study of T cell repertoires in cytomegalovirus infection. This clonotype appeared many times. TCRdb redid the calling of the reads with MiXCR, one entry per CDR3 protein. The data hold 480,000 or so distinct CDR3 sequences, with around 11% observed a single time. V was clipped by 0 bases and J by 8 bases; unmatched bases: 9. The germline V gene has CDR1 SGHTA and CDR2 FQGNSA. The CDR3 covers 16 residues. The specimen sequenced was PBMCs. The receptor was isolated from a human donor in good health (CMV status not recorded). Some clones in this sample may be carry-over from other donors' samples. V gene TRBV7-2 combines with J gene TRBJ2-1; TRBD2 matches at 8 bases. The CDR3 coding sequence is TGTGCCAGCAGCTTAGCTAGGGGCGGGAGGATCCATGAGCAGTTCTTC. Translating it yields CASSLARGGRIHEQFF.